Presented here are 29 T cell receptor beta chains from one specimen sequenced in a study of shared clonotypes between healthy human individuals. Here immunoSEQ multiplex PCR was the method, and the copy in TCRdb shows in-frame clones only, minus some. The data show approximately 470,000 clones, approximately 84% seen once. The sequenced sample consisted of PBMCs. The receptors here all came from a woman aged 40 to 50 in good health. Some clones in this sample may be carry-over from other donors' samples.

As for this clone: A read error likely explains this, since a far larger clone differs by one base. The same CDR3 also results from other DNA sequences found in this sample. The genes are TRBV5-4 and TRBJ2-1, with TRBD2 matching 7 bases. Germline V gives CDR1 SGHNT, CDR2 YYREEE (reference sequence). V dropped 5 bases and J dropped 4; count of bases not matched to a gene: 9. The CDR3 extends over 15 amino acids. This CDR3 is CASRKGTSAYNEQFF. In DNA, the CDR3 is TGTGCCAGCAGAAAAGGTACTAGCGCGTACAATGAGCAGTTCTTC.

Note on this clone: Given a far larger clone just one base away, this is likely a sequencing read error. The V gene is TRBV2, the J gene TRBJ1-2; 7 bases align to TRBD1. Germline V gene lookup returns CDR1 SNHLY and CDR2 FYNNEI. This CDR3 has 17 residues. The trim removed 7 bases at V and 4 bases at J, leaving 18 bases unmatched. CDR3 amino acids: CASIQPRHRGQSYGYTF. As DNA, the CDR3 is TGTGCCAGCATCCAACCCCGACATAGGGGGCAGAGCTATGGCTACACCTTC. Filled out from reference TRBV2 and TRBJ1-2, the complete variable domain reads EPEVTQTPSHQVTQMGQEVILRCVPISNHLYFYWYRQILGQKVEFLVSFYNNEISEKSEIFDDQFSVERPDGSNFTLKIRSTKLEDSAMYFCASIQPRHRGQSYGYTFGSGTRLTVV.

This chain's CDR3 is CASSLGRDYEQYF. The CDR3 bases are TGTGCCAGCAGCTTGGGCAGGGACTACGAGCAGTACTTC. The genes are TRBV5-5 and TRBJ2-7; maybe TRBD1 (5 bases). V lost 0 bases and J lost 3, with 7 bases in between. The length of the CDR3 is 13 residues. The V gene's germline CDR1 is SGHKS and CDR2 YYEKEE (reference sequence).

This clone occurred many times. Other DNA variants within this sample encode the same CDR3. The chain combines TRBV28 with TRBJ2-6; D is ambiguous. CDR3 length: 16 amino acids. V was shortened by 10 bases and J by 0 bases, with 16 bases between the two germline ends. CDR1 MDHEN and CDR2 SYDVKM come from the germline V gene. CDR3 sequence: CATTRGSHSGANVLTF. DNA for the CDR3: TGTGCCACCACACGAGGATCCCACTCTGGGGCCAACGTCCTGACTTTC. Full variable domain (remainder filled in from reference TRBV28 and TRBJ2-6): DVKVTQSSRYLVKRTGEKVFLECVQDMDHENMFWYRQDPGLGLRLIYFSYDVKMKEKGDIPEGYSVSREKKERFSLILESASTNQTSMYLCATTRGSHSGANVLTFGAGSRLTVL.

This chain's CDR3 is CASSLGAGEADTQYF. The CDR3 coding sequence is TGCGCCAGCAGCTTGGGAGCGGGAGAGGCAGATACGCAGTATTTT. V usage is TRBV5-1 and J usage is TRBJ2-3; 8 positions agree with TRBD2. J lost 4 bases, V lost 0 bases, and 4 bases had no gene match. CDR1 is SGHRS, CDR2 YFSETQ, per germline. This CDR3 is built from 15 residues.

The J gene is TRBJ1-5, the V gene TRBV15; TRBD1 aligns across 8 bases. Germline V gives CDR1 LNHNV, CDR2 YYDKDF (reference sequence). The CDR3 runs to 15 residues. J gave up 9 bases and V 3 bases, and 10 bases lay outside the gene matches. The chain's CDR3 is CATSSRDRSGWPQHF. The CDR3 DNA sequence: TGTGCCACCAGCAGCCGGGACAGGTCGGGTTGGCCCCAGCATTTT.

The chain uses TRBV30 and TRBJ1-1; no reliable D call. The CDR3 totals 13 residues. CDR1 is GTSNPN and CDR2 is SVGIG in the germline V gene (reference sequence). Trimming took 0 bases from V and 4 from J, leaving 9 bases between them. This CDR3 reads CAWSVHRVTEAFF. CDR3 bases: TGTGCCTGGAGTGTACATAGGGTCACTGAAGCTTTCTTT.

V and J are TRBV5-4 and TRBJ2-1, with 14 nucleotides matching TRBD2. The CDR3 has 17 amino acids. J gave up 3 bases and V 0 bases, and 2 bases lay outside the gene matches. The germline gives CDR1 SGHNT, CDR2 YYREEE (reference sequence). The CDR3 is CASSLGGLAGDYNEQFF. The CDR3, as DNA: TGTGCCAGCAGCTTGGGGGGACTAGCGGGAGACTACAATGAGCAGTTCTTC.

J is TRBJ2-2 and V is TRBV28, with TRBD2 matching 8 bases. J gave up 3 bases and V 1 base, and 4 bases lay outside the gene matches. Germline CDR1 is MDHEN and CDR2 is SYDVKM. The CDR3 is 16 amino acids. CDR3: CASSLFAGGDTGELFF. CDR3 coding DNA: TGTGCCAGCAGTTTATTCGCGGGAGGAGACACCGGGGAGCTGTTTTTT. Variable domain in full (rest from reference TRBV28 and TRBJ2-2): DVKVTQSSRYLVKRTGEKVFLECVQDMDHENMFWYRQDPGLGLRLIYFSYDVKMKEKGDIPEGYSVSREKKERFSLILESASTNQTSMYLCASSLFAGGDTGELFFGEGSRLTVL.

The chain combines TRBV4-3 with TRBJ2-7; maybe TRBD2 (5 bases). The CDR3 length is 15 residues. Germline CDR1 and CDR2: LGHNA and YSLEER. V lost 0 bases and J 4 bases, leaving 13 bases between the germline ends. The CDR3 here is CASSQDSRGFYEQYF. CDR3 nucleotide sequence: TGCGCCAGCAGCCAAGATAGCCGGGGTTTTTACGAGCAGTACTTC.

The sample holds many counts of this clone. The same CDR3 is also encoded by other DNA sequences in this sample. The chain combines TRBV5-4 with TRBJ2-7; 8 nucleotides align to TRBD1. The V gene end was trimmed by 2 bases and the J gene end by 5 bases; junction bases not matched to a gene: 3. Germline V gene data show CDR1 as SGHNT and CDR2 as YYREEE (reference sequence). The CDR3 has 13 residues. The CDR3 DNA sequence: TGTGCCAGCAGCTTTGCAGGGGGCAACGAGCAGTACTTC. This sequence encodes CASSFAGGNEQYF.

The V call is TRBV9, the J call TRBJ1-1; 9 nucleotides match TRBD1. The germline V gene has CDR1 SGDLS and CDR2 YYNGEE. The CDR3 loop spans 20 amino acids. Unmatched junction bases numbered 17, after V lost 1 base and J lost 1 base. For the CDR3, the DNA is TGTGCCAGCAGCGTAACAGGGGGCTTAGGAGTAGGTTCCACGAACACTGAAGCTTTCTTT. Translation: CASSVTGGLGVGSTNTEAFF.

This clone was picked up one time. The CDR3 region has the DNA TGTGCCAGCAGCTTAGCGCCGGGACAGGCTTACAATGAGCAGTTCTTC. It translates to CASSLAPGQAYNEQFF. The chain is built from TRBV7-2 and TRBJ2-1, with 8 positions matching TRBD1. This CDR3 spans 16 amino acids. Per germline, CDR1 SGHTA and CDR2 FQGNSA. V shed 0 bases, J shed 4 bases, and the junction held 5 bases outside the gene matches.

This sequence joins TRBV5-1 and TRBJ2-3, with 15 bases lining up with TRBD2. J lost 1 base, V lost 3 bases, and 6 bases had no gene match. This CDR3 is built from 18 residues. Germline V gene sequence: CDR1 SGHRS, CDR2 YFSETQ. CDR3 in amino acids: CASSSGLAGGPGTDTQYF. Here the CDR3 DNA reads TGCGCCAGCAGCTCAGGACTAGCGGGAGGGCCTGGCACAGATACGCAGTATTTT.

About this clone: One base separates it from a far larger clone, so it is likely a read error. Other DNA sequences from this sample encode an identical CDR3 as well. The rearrangement links TRBV25-1 to TRBJ1-3; D may be TRBD1 (5 bases). V lost 2 bases and J 7 bases, leaving 9 bases between the germline ends. Per the germline V gene, CDR1 is MGHDK and CDR2 is SYGVNS. The CDR3 consists of 13 residues. The CDR3 DNA follows: TGTGCCAGCAGTGAACAGGGTGGGAACACCATATATTTT. This encodes CASSEQGGNTIYF.

The chain uses TRBV4-2 and TRBJ2-7, with TRBD2 as a possible D gene (5 bases). Germline V gene sequence: CDR1 LGHNA, CDR2 YNFKEQ. The V gene lost 2 bases and the J gene lost 5 bases, with 10 bases spanning the gap. CDR3 length: 13 amino acids. The CDR3 region is CASSQQLSDEQYF. For the CDR3, the DNA is TGTGCCAGCAGCCAACAACTTAGCGACGAGCAGTACTTC.

Turning to this clone: A far larger clone is one nucleotide away, so this likely arose from a read error. This chain uses TRBV14 with TRBJ1-3, with unresolved D. This CDR3 comprises 16 residues. Germline-derived CDR1 and CDR2 are SGHDN and FVKESK. The CDR3 region is CASSQELQSSVNTIYF. For the CDR3, the DNA is TGTGCCAGCAGCCAAGAATTGCAGAGCTCTGTAAACACCATATATTTT.

The chain has TRBV7-9 and TRBJ2-7; D perhaps matches TRBD2 (5 bases). CDR3 length equals 14 residues. Germline loops: CDR1 SEHNR, CDR2 FQNEAQ (reference sequence). V lost 0 bases and J 2 bases, leaving 8 bases between the germline ends. CDR3 nucleotide sequence: TGTGCCAGCAGCTTAGCACTAGTACCCTACGAGCAGTACTTC. Translation gives CASSLALVPYEQYF.

This sequence joins TRBV10-3 and TRBJ1-2; 7 positions match TRBD1. CDR1 is ENHRY, CDR2 SYGVKD, per germline. Trimming took 7 bases from V and 2 from J; bases not matched to a gene: 7. The CDR3 is 14 amino acids. CDR3 nucleotide sequence: TGTGCCATCACGCCCCAGGGGGTGAACTATGGCTACACCTTC. Translation gives CAITPQGVNYGYTF.

This clone occurred once. The V and J genes are TRBV28 and TRBJ2-2, with 12 bases lining up with TRBD2. The V and J ends lost 5 bases and 5 bases, in that order; junction bases with no gene match: 6. The CDR3 is made up of 16 amino acids. Germline V CDR1 and CDR2: MDHEN, SYDVKM. CDR3 DNA: TGTGCCAGCAGTCCGACTAGCGGGGGAGGGACCGGGGAGCTGTTTTTT. Protein: CASSPTSGGGTGELFF.

V gene TRBV7-3 combines with J gene TRBJ1-1; D remains unclear. Germline assignment: CDR1 SGHTA and CDR2 FQGTGA. Trimming shortened V by 1 base and J by 7 bases, and 10 bases separated the two germline ends. The CDR3 is made up of 13 amino acids. The CDR3 reads CASSLNRNYEAFF. Written as DNA, the CDR3 is TGTGCCAGCAGCTTAAACAGAAATTATGAAGCTTTCTTT.

This clone came up many times. The rearrangement joins TRBV7-2 to TRBJ2-4; 7 bases are a match to TRBD1. The CDR3 has 16 amino acids. V shed 3 bases and J 0 bases; nucleotides not matched to a gene: 5. Germline V gene lookup returns CDR1 SGHTA and CDR2 FQGNSA. This chain's CDR3 is CASSFDRVGAKNIQYF. The DNA of the CDR3 is TGTGCCAGCAGCTTTGACAGGGTGGGAGCCAAAAACATTCAGTACTTC.

The chain combines TRBV10-3 with TRBJ2-2, with D possibly TRBD2 on 5 matching bases. Germline V gene sequence: CDR1 ENHRY, CDR2 SYGVKD. This CDR3 has 14 residues. Trimming pared 7 bases from V and 1 base from J, leaving 10 bases between. The CDR3 spells CAIKGAENTGELFF. In DNA form, the CDR3 reads TGTGCCATCAAAGGAGCGGAGAACACCGGGGAGCTGTTTTTT.

As regards this clone: In the same sample, other DNA sequences code for this CDR3. This rearrangement joins TRBV5-1 to TRBJ2-7, with a possible D match to TRBD1 (7 bases). V lost 0 bases, J lost 6 bases, and 10 bases lay in between. Per the germline V gene, CDR1 is SGHRS and CDR2 is YFSETQ. The CDR3 is made up of 13 amino acids. The CDR3 nucleotides are TGCGCCAGCAGCTTGGGTCAGGGGGGCGAGCAGTACTTC. Its protein product is CASSLGQGGEQYF.

As for this clone: This sequence is one base from a far larger clone and is likely a read error. The chain combines TRBV30 with TRBJ1-2; possible D gene TRBD1, 5 bases. This CDR3 has 11 amino acids. V lost 5 bases, J lost 8 bases, and 12 bases lay in between. Germline-derived CDR1 and CDR2 are GTSNPN and SVGIG (reference sequence). The CDR3 DNA reads TGTGCCTGGGGACACTCCCGGGGCTACACCTTC. It specifies CAWGHSRGYTF.

To note about this clone: A far larger clone is a single base away, which makes a read error likely. This chain uses TRBV6-1 with TRBJ2-3; 9 positions agree with TRBD1. This CDR3 contains 15 residues. In germline, CDR1 is MNHNS, CDR2 SASEGT. The J segment lost 5 bases and the V segment lost 6 bases, leaving 9 bases of the junction unmatched. This chain's CDR3 is CASRPPGQGLDTQYF. The CDR3, as DNA: TGTGCCAGCAGGCCGCCGGGACAGGGCCTAGATACGCAGTATTTT.

CDR3 protein: CASSPSLPNTEAFF. The CDR3, as DNA: TGTGCCAGCAGCCCGTCCCTTCCGAACACTGAAGCTTTCTTT. The chain joins TRBV28 to TRBJ1-1; D is undetermined. The germline gives CDR1 MDHEN, CDR2 SYDVKM. The V and J ends lost 6 bases and 1 base respectively, with 12 bases between them. The CDR3 length is 14 residues.

The V and J genes are TRBV6-6 and TRBJ1-2, with TRBD1 matching over 7 bases. V was pared by 4 bases and J by 6 bases, with 8 bases of the junction left unmatched. This CDR3 is 14 amino acids long. CDR1 and CDR2 from the germline V gene are MNHNY and SVGAGI (reference sequence). This CDR3 is CASSSTGAGDGYTF. CDR3 DNA: TGTGCCAGCAGTTCTACAGGGGCCGGAGATGGCTACACCTTC.

This chain connects TRBV6-1 to TRBJ1-5; possibly TRBD1 for D (5 bases). V gave up 1 base and J gave up 7 bases, with 11 bases separating them. The CDR3 is 14 amino acids. Germline V gives CDR1 MNHNS, CDR2 SASEGT. The CDR3 DNA follows: TGTGCCAGCAGTGAAGGGGTTGGGGCACAGCCCCAGCATTTT. It translates to CASSEGVGAQPQHF.